Listed here are 3 T cell receptor beta chains from one sample, sequenced in a study of OX40 agonist ivuxolimab in advanced cancers. Using immunoSEQ multiplex PCR, the repertoire was profiled, and TCRdb retains in-frame clones only, with some absent. The sample lists about 45,000 clones, 75% to 90% occurring once. The sample in question was CD4+ or CD8+ T cells sorted from blood, obtained in a trial of the OX40 agonist ivuxolimab. The receptor set was obtained from an adult with an advanced solid tumor such as melanoma, head and neck, liver or kidney cancer.

This chain joins TRBV5-5 and TRBJ2-3, with D tentatively TRBD1 (6 bases). Between the trimmed V and J ends, which lost 1 base and 2 bases, there was a span of 11 bases. CDR1 is SGHKS and CDR2 is YYEKEE in the germline V gene (reference sequence). CDR3 length equals 15 residues. CDR3 nucleotides: TGTGCCAGCAGCTTGCTGGGGGCTTCCACAGATACGCAGTATTTT. Its protein product is CASSLLGASTDTQYF.

About this clone itself: A read error may account for a junction end that differs from germline. The chain uses TRBV7-8 and TRBJ1-1, with 8 bases lining up with TRBD1. Germline CDR1 SGHVS, CDR2 FQNEAQ. The CDR3 has 14 amino acids. CDR3 nucleotides: TGTGCCAGCAGCCCCAGACAGGCCGGACAGGGAGGAGTCTTT. Its translation is CASSPRQAGQGGVF.

This rearrangement joins TRBV28 to TRBJ1-2; D remains unclear. V gave up 5 bases and J gave up 5 bases, with 18 bases separating them. Germline V gene sequence: CDR1 MDHEN, CDR2 SYDVKM. The CDR3 runs 15 residues. CDR3 DNA: TGTGCCAGCAGTCCCCCGGGGAGAAGCCCATATGGCTACACCTTC. Amino acid sequence: CASSPPGRSPYGYTF.